This TCR beta chain emerged from a study of T cells in Graves' hyperthyroidism and ophthalmopathy. General observations from the study: Clonotypes that were expanded in thyroid above 0.001 mostly appeared in blood too.

V lost 5 bases, J lost 6 bases, and 14 bases lay in between. The CDR3 is 13 amino acids. Patients aged 18 to 65 had newly diagnosed hyperthyroidism of under 2 months' duration. This clonotype has a count of ten or more. Its antigen is as yet unknown. The TCR beta CDR3 regions underwent amplification using RNA transcripts as the source. Researchers ran a first-round RT-PCR on the TCR CDR3 using the HTBI primer set. TCRdb independently ran MiXCR on the multiplex PCR reads; one entry per CDR3 protein. The table includes approximately 510,000 distinct CDR3 sequences, less than 25% detected once. J is TRBJ2-7 and V is TRBV12-3 or TRBV12-4, with a possible D match to TRBD2 (5 bases). The origin of this receptor is a man aged 18 to 30 with Graves' hyperthyroidism. Sequencing was carried out using blood. The CDR3 sequence: CASSPQLDREQYF. CDR3 nucleotides: TGTGCCAGCAGTCCCCAACTAGATCGCGAGCAGTACTTC.